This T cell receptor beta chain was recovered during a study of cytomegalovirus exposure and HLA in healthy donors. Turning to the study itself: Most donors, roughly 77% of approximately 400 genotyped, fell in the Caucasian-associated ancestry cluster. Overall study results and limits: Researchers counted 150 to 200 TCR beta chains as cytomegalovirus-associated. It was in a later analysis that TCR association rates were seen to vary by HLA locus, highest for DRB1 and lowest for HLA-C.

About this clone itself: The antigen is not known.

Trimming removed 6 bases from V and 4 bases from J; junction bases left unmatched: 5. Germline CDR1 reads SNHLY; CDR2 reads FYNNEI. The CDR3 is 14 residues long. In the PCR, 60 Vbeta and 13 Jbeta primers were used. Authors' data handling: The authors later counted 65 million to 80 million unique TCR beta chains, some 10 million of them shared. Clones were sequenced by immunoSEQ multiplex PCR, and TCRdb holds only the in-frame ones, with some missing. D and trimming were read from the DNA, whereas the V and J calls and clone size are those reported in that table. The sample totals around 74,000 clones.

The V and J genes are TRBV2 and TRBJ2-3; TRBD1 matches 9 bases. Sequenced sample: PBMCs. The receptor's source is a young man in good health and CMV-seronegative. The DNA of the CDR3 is TGTGCCAGCAGGGACAGGACAGGGGCAGATACGCAGTATTTT. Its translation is CASRDRTGADTQYF.